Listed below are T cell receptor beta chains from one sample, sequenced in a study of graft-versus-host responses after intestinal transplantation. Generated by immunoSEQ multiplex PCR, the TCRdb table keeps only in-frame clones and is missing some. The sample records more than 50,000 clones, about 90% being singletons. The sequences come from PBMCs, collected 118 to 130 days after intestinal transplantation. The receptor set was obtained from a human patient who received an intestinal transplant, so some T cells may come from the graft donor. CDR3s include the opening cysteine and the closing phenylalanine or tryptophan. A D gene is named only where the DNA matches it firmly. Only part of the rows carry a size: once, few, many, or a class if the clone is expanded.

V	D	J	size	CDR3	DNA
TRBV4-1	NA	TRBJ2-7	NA	CASSQVDGSIYEQYF	TGCGCCAGCAGCCAAGTAGACGGGTCCATCTACGAGCAGTACTTC
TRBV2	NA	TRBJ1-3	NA	CASSVILSGNTIYF	TGTGCCAGCAGCGTCATTCTCTCTGGAAACACCATATATTTT
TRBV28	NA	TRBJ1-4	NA	CASSPLTPREKLFF	TGTGCCAGCAGTCCCCTGACCCCAAGGGAAAAACTGTTTTTT
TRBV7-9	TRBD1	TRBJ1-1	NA	CASSLVPGQGGINTEAFF	TGTGCCAGCAGCTTAGTCCCCGGACAGGGGGGTATCAACACTGAAGCTTTCTTT
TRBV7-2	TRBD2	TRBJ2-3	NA	CASRLAGGPRDTQYF	TGTGCCAGCAGGCTAGCGGGGGGGCCGCGGGATACGCAGTATTTT
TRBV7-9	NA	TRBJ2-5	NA	CASSPSLQRGDQYF	TGTGCCAGCTCGCCGTCCCTCCAAAGGGGGGACCAGTACTTC
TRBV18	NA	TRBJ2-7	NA	CASSPNSLEGYEQYF	TGTGCCAGCTCACCGAATAGTTTGGAGGGGTACGAGCAGTACTTC
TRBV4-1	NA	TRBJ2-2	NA	CASSQDWQGIWTGELFF	TGCGCCAGCAGCCAAGATTGGCAGGGGATTTGGACCGGGGAGCTGTTTTTT
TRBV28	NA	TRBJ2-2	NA	CASSPRPGTSPKTGELFF	TGTGCCAGCAGTCCCCGCCCGGGGACTTCTCCGAAAACCGGGGAGCTGTTTTTT
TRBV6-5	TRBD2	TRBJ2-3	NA	CASSYSTSGDTDTQYF	TGTGCCAGCAGTTACTCGACAAGCGGGGACACAGATACGCAGTATTTT
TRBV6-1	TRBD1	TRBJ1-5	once	CASSPGGLGGQPQHF	TGTGCCAGCAGCCCAGGGGGCCTTGGTGGACAGCCCCAGCATTTT
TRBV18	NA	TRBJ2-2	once	CASSSGSFPTGELFF	TGTGCCAGCTCATCCGGGAGTTTCCCCACCGGGGAGCTGTTTTTT
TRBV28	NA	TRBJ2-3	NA	CASSFGAGIDTQYF	TGTGCCAGCAGTTTCGGGGCGGGAATAGATACGCAGTATTTT
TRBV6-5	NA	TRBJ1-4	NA	CASQRQRREKLFF	TGTGCCAGCCAGAGGCAGCGGCGGGAAAAACTGTTTTTT
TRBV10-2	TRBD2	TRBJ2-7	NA	CASSEPTRLAGGWGYEQYF	TGCGCCAGCAGTGAGCCCACCAGACTAGCGGGAGGGTGGGGCTACGAGCAGTACTTC
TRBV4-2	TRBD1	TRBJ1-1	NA	CASRQTGVAAFF	TGTGCCAGCAGACAAACAGGGGTGGCAGCTTTCTTT
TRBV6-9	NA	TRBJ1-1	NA	CASSYVSEAFF	TGTGCCAGCAGTTACGTGTCTGAAGCTTTCTTT
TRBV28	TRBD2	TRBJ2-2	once	CASSTLAGVGTGELFF	TGTGCCAGCAGTACTCTAGCGGGAGTGGGCACCGGGGAGCTGTTTTTT
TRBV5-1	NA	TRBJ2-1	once	CASQLTSSYNEQFF	TGCGCCAGCCAGCTAACAAGCTCCTACAATGAGCAGTTCTTC
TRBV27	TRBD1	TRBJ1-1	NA	CASSPSVLGQEEAFF	TGTGCCAGCAGTCCCTCGGTTCTGGGACAGGAAGAAGCTTTCTTT
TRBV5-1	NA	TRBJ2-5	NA	CASSNQQETQYF	TGCGCCAGCAGCAACCAACAAGAGACCCAGTACTTC
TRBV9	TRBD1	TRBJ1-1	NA	CASSVAGTGLMNTEAFF	TGTGCCAGCAGCGTAGCCGGGACAGGGCTAATGAACACTGAAGCTTTCTTT
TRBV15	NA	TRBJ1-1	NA	CATSSPPEGDTEAFF	TGTGCCACCAGCAGTCCCCCCGAGGGGGACACTGAAGCTTTCTTT
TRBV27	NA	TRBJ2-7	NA	CASSFRGLAYEQYF	TGTGCCAGCAGTTTTAGGGGACTGGCCTACGAGCAGTACTTC
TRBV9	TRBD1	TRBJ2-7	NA	CASSPQRGQGYEQYF	TGTGCCAGCAGCCCCCAGCGGGGACAGGGCTACGAGCAGTACTTC
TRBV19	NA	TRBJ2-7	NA	CASSFSDQPLYEQYF	TGTGCCAGTTCCTTCAGTGACCAGCCGCTCTACGAGCAGTACTTC
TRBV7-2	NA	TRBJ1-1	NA	CASSSRTNTEAFF	TGTGCCAGCAGCTCACGGACCAACACTGAAGCTTTCTTT
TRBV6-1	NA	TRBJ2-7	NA	CASIRGPSSYEQYF	TGTGCCAGCATACGGGGGCCTAGCTCCTACGAGCAGTACTTC
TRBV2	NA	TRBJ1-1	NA	CASAFSLRTEAFF	TGTGCCAGCGCCTTCAGTCTCCGCACTGAAGCTTTCTTT
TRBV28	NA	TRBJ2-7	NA	CASSLLYRYEQYF	TGTGCCAGCAGTTTACTCTACAGGTACGAGCAGTACTTC
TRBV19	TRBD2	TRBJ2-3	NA	CASSASGLAKGWQYF	TGTGCCAGTAGTGCATCGGGACTAGCAAAAGGGTGGCAGTATTTT
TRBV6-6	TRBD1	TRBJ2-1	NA	CASRGDRPNEQFF	TGTGCCAGCAGGGGGGACAGGCCAAATGAGCAGTTCTTC
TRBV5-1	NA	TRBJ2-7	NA	CASSLGGGGSSYEQYF	TGCGCCAGCAGCTTGGGAGGGGGGGGATCCTCCTACGAGCAGTACTTC
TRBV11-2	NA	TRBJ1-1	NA	CASSFLGEAFF	TGTGCCAGCAGCTTCTTGGGTGAAGCTTTCTTT
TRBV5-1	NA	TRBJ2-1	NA	CASSPRDFSSYNEQFF	TGCGCCAGCAGCCCACGGGACTTTAGCTCCTACAATGAGCAGTTCTTC
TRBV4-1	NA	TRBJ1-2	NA	CASSQASEAYGYTF	TGCGCCAGCAGCCAAGCGAGTGAAGCCTATGGCTACACCTTC
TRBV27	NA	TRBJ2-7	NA	CASSLDANYEQYF	TGTGCCAGCAGTTTGGACGCCAACTACGAGCAGTACTTC
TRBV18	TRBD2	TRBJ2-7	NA	CASSPTSGGEYEQYF	TGTGCCAGCTCACCAACTAGCGGGGGTGAGTACGAGCAGTACTTC
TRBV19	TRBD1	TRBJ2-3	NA	CASSTGGGTQYF	TGTGCCAGTAGTACAGGGGGTGGTACGCAGTATTTT
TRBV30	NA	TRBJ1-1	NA	CASQGNTEAFF	TGTGCCTCGCAGGGGAACACTGAAGCTTTCTTT
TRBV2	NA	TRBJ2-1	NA	CASFFTSSRSSYNEQFF	TGTGCCAGCTTTTTTACTAGCAGCAGAAGCTCCTACAATGAGCAGTTCTTC
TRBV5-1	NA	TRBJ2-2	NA	CASSLRQDSGELFF	TGCGCCAGCAGCCTCAGACAGGATTCCGGGGAGCTGTTTTTT
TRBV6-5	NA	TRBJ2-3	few	CASSAVKATDTQYF	TGTGCCAGCAGTGCGGTTAAAGCCACAGATACGCAGTATTTT
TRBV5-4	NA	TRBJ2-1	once	CASSRGTTDNEQFF	TGTGCCAGCAGCCGGGGGACGACCGACAATGAGCAGTTCTTC
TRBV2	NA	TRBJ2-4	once	CASIRDTKNIQYF	TGTGCCAGCATACGGGATACCAAAAACATTCAGTACTTC